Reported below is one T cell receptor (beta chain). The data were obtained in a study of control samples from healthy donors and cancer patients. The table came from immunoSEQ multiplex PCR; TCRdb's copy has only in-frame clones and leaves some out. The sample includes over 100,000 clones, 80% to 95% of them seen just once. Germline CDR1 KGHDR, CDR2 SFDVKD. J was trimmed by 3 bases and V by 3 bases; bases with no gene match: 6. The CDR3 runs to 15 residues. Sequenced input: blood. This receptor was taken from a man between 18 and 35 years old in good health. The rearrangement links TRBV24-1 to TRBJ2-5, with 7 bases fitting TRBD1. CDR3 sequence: CATSDARDSEETQYF. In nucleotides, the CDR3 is TGTGCCACCAGTGATGCCCGGGACAGCGAAGAGACCCAGTACTTC.